A selection of T cell receptor beta chains follows, all from one sample in a study of Graves' ophthalmopathy and Graves' hyperthyroidism. TCRdb recomputed calls from the multiplex PCR reads with MiXCR, one row per CDR3 protein. Among about 380,000 distinct CDR3 sequences listed, just over 15% were seen once. Sample: peripheral blood. Receptor source: a woman between 18 and 29 years old with stable Graves' hyperthyroidism. Both conserved end residues are part of each CDR3. D genes are given only for firm matches. Clone size is stated in some rows and not others, as once, few, many or a class when expanded.

v_gene	abundance	d_gene	j_gene	CDR3aa	CDR3nt
TRBV19	.	.	TRBJ1-1	CATWEATEACF	TGTGCCACCTGGGAGGCAACCGAAGCTTGCTTT
TRBV18	.	.	TRBJ2-5	CASSPPTVLQETQYF	TGTGCCAGCTCACCACCCACAGTACTCCAAGAGACCCAGTACTTC
TRBV6-2/TRBV6-3	many	TRBD1	TRBJ1-1	CASGQTGVRAFF	TGTGCCAGCGGTCAGACAGGGGTGAGAGCTTTCTTT
TRBV5-1	once	.	TRBJ2-2	CASSLPGAQDTGELFF	TGCGCCAGCAGCTTGCCGGGGGCGCAGGACACCGGGGAGCTGTTTTTT
TRBV12-3/TRBV12-4	many	.	TRBJ1-5	CASSFPGQDNQPQHF	TGTGCCAGCAGTTTTCCGGGACAAGACAATCAGCCCCAGCATTTT
TRBV2	many	.	TRBJ2-7	CASREGNEQYF	TGTGCCAGCAGGGAGGGGAACGAGCAGTACTTC
TRBV9	many	.	TRBJ1-1	CASSVGVFRGRTEAFF	TGTGCCAGCAGCGTAGGGGTATTTCGGGGGCGCACTGAAGCTTTCTTT
TRBV7-6	many	.	TRBJ2-7	CASSLDAGSYEQYF	TGTGCCAGCAGCTTAGACGCTGGATCCTACGAGCAGTACTTC
TRBV10-3	many	TRBD2	TRBJ2-2	CAIKSSGGTNTGELFF	TGTGCCATCAAGTCTAGCGGGGGAACGAACACCGGGGAGCTGTTTTTT
TRBV2	.	.	TRBJ2-2	CASRDSRGTIPGELFF	TGTGCCAGCAGAGACTCCAGGGGAACGATTCCCGGGGAGCTGTTTTTT
TRBV6-1	few	TRBD1	TRBJ1-4	CASGTGFAGEKLFF	TGTGCCAGCGGGACAGGGTTCGCGGGGGAAAAACTGTTTTTT
TRBV6-5	many	TRBD1	TRBJ1-2	CASSYGTERGYGYTF	TGTGCCAGCAGTTATGGGACAGAGAGAGGCTATGGCTACACCTTC
TRBV2	.	.	TRBJ2-2	CANYRRTGELFF	TGTGCCAACTACCGCCGTACCGGGGAGCTGTTTTTT
TRBV5-1	.	.	TRBJ1-2	CASSPLTVPSNYGHTF	TGCGCCAGCAGCCCCCTGACCGTTCCCTCTAACTATGGCCACACCTTC
TRBV2	many	TRBD1	TRBJ1-5	CAGRTGGGQPQHF	TGTGCCGGCCGGACAGGGGGCGGTCAGCCCCAGCATTTT
TRBV6-5	many	.	TRBJ2-5	CASSAAWTEIQETQYF	TGTGCCAGCAGCGCCGCGTGGACAGAGATACAAGAGACCCAGTACTTC
TRBV5-1	many	.	TRBJ1-2	CASSPTETVYGYTF	TGCGCCAGCAGCCCAACTGAGACAGTATATGGCTACACCTTC
TRBV4-1	many	.	TRBJ1-1	CASSPTSSVAFF	TGCGCCAGCAGCCCTACCTCGTCCGTAGCTTTCTTT
TRBV18	.	TRBD1	TRBJ2-2	CASSGRDRFAGELFF	TGTGCCAGCTCAGGTCGGGACAGGTTCGCCGGGGAGCTGTTTTTT
TRBV20-1	many	.	TRBJ1-6	CSAESTASPLHF	TGCAGTGCTGAATCGACAGCTTCACCCCTCCACTTT
TRBV20-1	many	.	TRBJ1-6	CSAVPGAMGSPLHF	TGCAGTGCCGTACCCGGGGCCATGGGGTCACCCCTCCACTTT
TRBV29-1	many	.	TRBJ2-4	CSAEGGTSNIKYF	TGCAGCGCTGAAGGGGGTACCTCAAACATTAAGTACTTC
TRBV6-5	many	.	TRBJ1-1	CASSYGVRNEAFF	TGTGCCAGCAGTTACGGGGTCAGAAATGAAGCTTTCTTT
TRBV6-2/TRBV6-3	many	TRBD1	TRBJ2-2	CASSYPSDRANTGELFF	TGTGCCAGCAGTTACCCCTCGGACAGGGCCAACACCGGGGAGCTGTTTTTT
TRBV24-1	.	TRBD1	TRBJ2-2	CATSDPGQGTTGELFF	TGTGCCACCAGTGATCCGGGACAGGGGACGACCGGGGAGCTGTTTTTT
TRBV7-3	many	.	TRBJ1-2	CASSYRDDYGYTF	TGTGCCAGCAGCTACAGGGATGACTATGGCTACACCTTC
TRBV5-1	many	.	TRBJ2-5	CASSLEGYTQETQYF	TGCGCCAGCAGCTTGGAGGGCTACACCCAAGAGACCCAGTACTTC
TRBV20-1	.	TRBD1	TRBJ1-2	CSAPTDRGLLYGYTF	TGCAGTGCACCCACGGACAGGGGGCTTCTCTATGGCTACACCTTC
TRBV25-1	.	.	TRBJ1-1	CASSGEAPNTEAFF	TGTGCCAGCAGTGGGGAAGCCCCGAACACTGAAGCTTTCTTT
TRBV19	many	TRBD1	TRBJ1-1	CASSITGGPTEAFF	TGTGCCAGTAGTATCACAGGGGGCCCCACTGAAGCTTTCTTT
TRBV12-3/TRBV12-4	many	.	TRBJ1-1	CASSLGIGRGGSTEAFF	TGTGCCAGCAGTTTGGGAATCGGTAGGGGAGGGAGCACTGAAGCTTTCTTT
TRBV7-8	once	.	TRBJ2-2	CASSPTSAGTGELFF	TGTGCCAGCAGCCCTACGTCTGCGGGCACCGGGGAGCTGTTTTTT
TRBV6-2/TRBV6-3	many	.	TRBJ2-4	CASSYLLLGLAKNIQYF	TGTGCCAGCAGTTACCTCCTCCTGGGTTTAGCCAAAAACATTCAGTACTTC
TRBV19	few	TRBD2	TRBJ2-3	CASSSAGFGTQYF	TGTGCCAGTAGTTCAGCGGGGTTCGGTACGCAGTATTTT
TRBV24-1	many	TRBD1	TRBJ1-5	CATSGGTAGNQPQHF	TGTGCCACCAGTGGTGGGACAGCTGGCAATCAGCCCCAGCATTTT
TRBV5-1	.	.	TRBJ2-7	CASSLRSLGRASEQYF	TGCGCCAGCAGCTTGCGTTCTTTGGGGCGAGCCTCCGAGCAGTACTTC
TRBV19	many	TRBD2	TRBJ2-2	CASSIAPRWTSSTRGGELFF	TGTGCCAGTAGTATAGCTCCCCGGTGGACTAGCTCGACGAGAGGCGGGGAGCTGTTTTTT
TRBV24-1	many	TRBD1	TRBJ1-2	CATSDLRQGAYGYTF	TGTGCCACCAGTGATTTGAGGCAGGGGGCCTATGGCTACACCTTC
TRBV19	many	.	TRBJ1-5	CASSIPGATVHQPQHF	TGTGCCAGTAGTATACCGGGGGCGACAGTCCATCAGCCCCAGCATTTT
TRBV29-1	many	.	TRBJ2-2	CSVAGGDSTGELFF	TGCAGCGTTGCAGGAGGAGATAGCACCGGGGAGCTGTTTTTT
TRBV19	many	.	TRBJ2-5	CASSAHPPDRIQETQYF	TGTGCCAGTAGTGCCCACCCCCCCGACAGAATCCAAGAGACCCAGTACTTC
TRBV10-3	many	.	TRBJ2-7	CAISVPRDGAYEQYF	TGTGCCATCAGTGTTCCCCGGGACGGAGCCTACGAGCAGTACTTC
TRBV5-4	many	.	TRBJ2-7	CASSSLDSHSYEQYF	TGTGCCAGCAGCTCTTTGGACAGTCACTCCTACGAGCAGTACTTC
TRBV12-3/TRBV12-4	.	.	TRBJ1-5	CASSFGQIHSNQPQHF	TGTGCCAGCAGTTTCGGACAGATACATAGCAATCAGCCCCAGCATTTT
TRBV20-1	many	TRBD1	TRBJ1-2	CSARPRTGGFGYTF	TGCAGTGCTCGGCCCAGGACAGGGGGCTTTGGCTACACCTTC
TRBV7-6	many	.	TRBJ2-5	CASSQDPPRAQYF	TGTGCCAGCAGCCAAGATCCACCGCGGGCCCAGTACTTC
TRBV19	many	.	TRBJ1-5	CASRNPPTENQPQHF	TGTGCCAGTAGAAATCCGCCGACGGAGAATCAGCCCCAGCATTTT
TRBV12-3/TRBV12-4	many	.	TRBJ2-3	CASSLPPGLLAGDTQYF	TGTGCCAGCAGTTTACCCCCAGGACTGCTTGCGGGAGATACGCAGTATTTT
TRBV27	many	TRBD1	TRBJ1-2	CASTSLGQGQGYTF	TGTGCCAGCACTTCGCTCGGACAGGGACAAGGCTACACCTTC
TRBV7-8	many	TRBD1	TRBJ1-1	CASSPVWDRGRGMNTEAFF	TGTGCCAGCAGCCCCGTCTGGGACAGGGGGCGAGGAATGAACACTGAAGCTTTCTTT